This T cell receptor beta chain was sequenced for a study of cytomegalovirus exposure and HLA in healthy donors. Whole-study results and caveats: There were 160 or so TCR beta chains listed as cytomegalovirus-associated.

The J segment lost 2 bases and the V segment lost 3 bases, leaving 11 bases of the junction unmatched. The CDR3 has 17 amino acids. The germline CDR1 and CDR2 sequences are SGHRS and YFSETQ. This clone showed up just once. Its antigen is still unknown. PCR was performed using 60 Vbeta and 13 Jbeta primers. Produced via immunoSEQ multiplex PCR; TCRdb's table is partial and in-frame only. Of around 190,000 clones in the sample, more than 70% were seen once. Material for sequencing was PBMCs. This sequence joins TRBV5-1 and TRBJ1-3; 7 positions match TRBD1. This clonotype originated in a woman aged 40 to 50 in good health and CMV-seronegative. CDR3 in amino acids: CASSSETGKYAGNTIYF. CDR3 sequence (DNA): TGCGCCAGCAGCTCGGAGACAGGGAAGTACGCTGGAAACACCATATATTTT.